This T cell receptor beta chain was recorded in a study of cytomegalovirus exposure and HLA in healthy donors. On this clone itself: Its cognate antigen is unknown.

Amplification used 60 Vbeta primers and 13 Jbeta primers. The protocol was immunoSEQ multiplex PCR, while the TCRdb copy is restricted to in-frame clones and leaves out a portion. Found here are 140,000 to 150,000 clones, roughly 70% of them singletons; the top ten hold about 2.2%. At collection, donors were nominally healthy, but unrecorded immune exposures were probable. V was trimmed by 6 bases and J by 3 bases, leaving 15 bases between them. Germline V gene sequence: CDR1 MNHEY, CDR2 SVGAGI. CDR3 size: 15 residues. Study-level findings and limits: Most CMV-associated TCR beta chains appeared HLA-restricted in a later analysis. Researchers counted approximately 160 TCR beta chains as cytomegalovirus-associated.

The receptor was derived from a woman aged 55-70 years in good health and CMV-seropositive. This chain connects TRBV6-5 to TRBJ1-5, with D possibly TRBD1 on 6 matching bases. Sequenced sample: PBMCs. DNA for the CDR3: TGTGCCAGCAGCGCCAGGGGTGGCGCCAATCAGCCCCAGCATTTT. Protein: CASSARGGANQPQHF.